The 17 T cell receptor beta chains given below trace back to one sample, sequenced in a study of blood T cell repertoires in COVID-19. Some clones are missing from TCRdb's copy, which holds only in-frame ones; the method was immunoSEQ multiplex PCR. There are hundreds of thousands of clones in the sample; around 91% occur only once, and around 1.1% lies in the top ten. Sequenced: PBMCs or T cells enriched from blood (not recorded which). The source of these receptors is a man under 40 who had recovered from COVID-19.

On this clone itself: The sample holds other DNA sequences that translate to the same CDR3. The chain links TRBV5-1 to TRBJ2-3; D perhaps matches TRBD1 (6 bases). The CDR3 contains 14 residues. Germline values: CDR1 SGHRS, CDR2 YFSETQ. V was shortened by 2 bases and J by 3 bases, with 10 bases between the two germline ends. Here the CDR3 reads CASSLGGSTDTQYF. The CDR3 DNA sequence: TGCGCCAGCAGCTTAGGGGGTTCGACAGATACGCAGTATTTT.

J is TRBJ2-5 and V is TRBV4-1; 11 positions match TRBD2. V lost 0 bases, J lost 3 bases, and 6 bases stayed unmatched. Germline V lookup: CDR1 MGHRA, CDR2 YSYEKL. The CDR3 sequence is 17 residues long. The CDR3 loop reads CASSQDILGLAEETQYF. In nucleotides, the CDR3 is TGCGCCAGCAGCCAAGATATCCTGGGACTAGCGGAAGAGACCCAGTACTTC.

With regard to this clone: An end of the junction does not agree with germline; a read error may underlie this. The rearrangement uses TRBV5-3 and TRBJ2-5; 8 bases are shared with TRBD1. TRBV5-3 is assigned to the ORF class and has an uncertain function. The CDR3 loop spans 14 amino acids. The CDR3 DNA follows: TGTGTCAGAAGCAGAAAGGACAGGGAAGAGACCCAGTACTTC. This translates into CVRSRKDREETQYF.

The rearrangement uses TRBV11-1 and TRBJ1-5, with TRBD1 matching 9 bases. Trimming at V came to 5 bases and at J to 9 bases, leaving 5 bases not matched to a gene. The CDR3 is 13 amino acids. Per the germline V gene, CDR1 is SGHAT and CDR2 is FQDESV (reference sequence). CDR3: CASSPDRGGPQHF. For the CDR3, the DNA is TGTGCCAGCAGCCCGGACAGGGGAGGGCCCCAGCATTTT.

CDR3 bases: TGTGCCTGGAGAGCTGACAGGGAACATGGCTACACCTTC. Amino acid sequence: CAWRADREHGYTF. The V and J genes are TRBV30 and TRBJ1-2; 7 bases are a match to TRBD1. CDR1 is GTSNPN and CDR2 is SVGIG in the germline V gene (reference sequence). Trimming removed 3 bases from V and 6 bases from J; junction bases left unmatched: 7. This CDR3 is built from 13 residues.

The chain links TRBV6-6 to TRBJ2-2, with 7 bases fitting TRBD2. The CDR3 totals 15 residues. J gave up 2 bases and V 2 bases, and 2 bases lay outside the gene matches. Germline CDR1 MNHNY, CDR2 SVGAGI (reference sequence). The CDR3 coding sequence is TGTGCCAGCAGTTACCGGACTAGTAACACCGGGGAGCTGTTTTTT. This codes for CASSYRTSNTGELFF.

The chain employs TRBV4-1 and TRBJ2-1, with TRBD2 identical over 14 bases. Germline CDR1 MGHRA, CDR2 YSYEKL. The CDR3 length is 17 residues. With V trimmed by 1 base and J by 5 bases, 4 bases remained unmatched. CDR3 loop: CASSQAGLAGAHNEQFF. CDR3 DNA: TGCGCCAGCAGCCAAGCGGGACTAGCGGGAGCCCACAATGAGCAGTTCTTC.

The chain is built from TRBV27 and TRBJ2-7; 9 nucleotides line up with TRBD2. The CDR3 totals 15 residues. Germline V gives CDR1 MNHEY, CDR2 SMNVEV (reference sequence). The ends lost 1 base at V and 7 bases at J; junction bases unmatched: 8. Here the CDR3 reads CASSLLVAGVSEQYF. CDR3 bases: TGTGCCAGCAGTTTATTAGTAGCGGGAGTCAGTGAGCAGTACTTC.

The chain is built from TRBV5-1 and TRBJ2-3; 9 bases align to TRBD1. The germline gives CDR1 SGHRS, CDR2 YFSETQ. Losses at the gene ends were 3 bases for V and 4 bases for J; bases not matched to a gene: 6. This CDR3 is 15 amino acids long. The DNA of the CDR3 is TGCGCCAGCAGCTGGACAGGGGCTGAGGCAGATACGCAGTATTTT. This codes for CASSWTGAEADTQYF.

This clone has only a few counts. The genes are TRBV5-1 and TRBJ2-1; 14 bases are shared with TRBD2. The germline V gene encodes CDR1 SGHRS and CDR2 YFSETQ. The CDR3 length is 16 residues. The V and J ends lost 0 bases and 8 bases, in that order; junction bases with no gene match: 4. Here the CDR3 reads CASSLGGTSGSHEQFF. CDR3 DNA: TGCGCCAGCAGCTTGGGCGGGACTAGCGGGAGTCATGAGCAGTTCTTC.

The CDR3 bases are TGCGCCAGCAGTCTAGCGGGAGGGCCCGAAGAGACCCAGTACTTC. Translating it yields CASSLAGGPEETQYF. V usage is TRBV10-1 and J usage is TRBJ2-5, with 12 bases identical to TRBD2. CDR3 length: 15 residues. CDR1 is WNHNN, CDR2 SYGVQD, per germline (reference sequence). V shed 5 bases and J 3 bases; nucleotides not matched to a gene: 4.

The V and J genes are TRBV27 and TRBJ1-1; D gene uncertain. There are 13 residues in the CDR3. Germline V CDR1 and CDR2: MNHEY, SMNVEV (reference sequence). V was clipped by 8 bases and J by 4 bases, with 14 bases between them. The CDR3: CASAAVGTTEAFF. CDR3 DNA sequence: TGTGCCAGCGCCGCGGTGGGTACCACTGAAGCTTTCTTT.

This clone was seen a single time. This chain joins TRBV6-2 or TRBV6-3 and TRBJ2-1; TRBD2 might be the D (5 bases). Between the trimmed V and J ends, which lost 4 bases and 5 bases, there was a span of 12 bases. The CDR3 is 14 residues long. Germline CDR1 and CDR2: MNHEY and SVGEGT. In DNA form, the CDR3 reads TGTGCCAGCAGTTCCGCGGGCGGTCACAATGAGCAGTTCTTC. Its protein product is CASSSAGGHNEQFF.

The chain employs TRBV24-1 and TRBJ1-2; D might be TRBD1 (5 bases). Germline V gene sequence: CDR1 KGHDR, CDR2 SFDVKD. The CDR3 runs to 13 residues. Trimming took off 4 bases at V and 5 bases at J, with 10 bases between the two ends. As DNA, the CDR3 is TGTGCCACCAGTGACCTAAGGGGTTATGGCTACACCTTC. Its protein is CATSDLRGYGYTF.

The gene calls are TRBV12-5 and TRBJ1-2; no clear D gene. CDR1 LGHNT and CDR2 FRNRAP come from the germline V gene. With 0 bases removed from V and 3 bases from J, the gap between germline ends came to 8 bases. This CDR3 comprises 14 residues. The CDR3 loop is CASGLVPQDYGYTF. CDR3 nucleotide sequence: TGTGCTAGTGGTTTGGTACCCCAGGACTATGGCTACACCTTC.

Here the CDR3 reads CAISESAGGYTF. The CDR3 DNA follows: TGTGCCATCAGTGAGTCGGCTGGTGGCTACACCTTC. The chain employs TRBV10-3 and TRBJ1-2; D is unresolved. This CDR3 is built from 12 residues. Deletions cut 0 bases from V and 7 bases from J, with 6 bases between. CDR1 is ENHRY and CDR2 is SYGVKD in the germline V gene.

CDR3 amino acids: CASSYGFGRGYEQYF. CDR3 in DNA: TGTGCCAGCAGTTACGGTTTTGGCAGAGGATACGAGCAGTACTTC. This chain joins TRBV6-5 and TRBJ2-7; D gene ambiguous. Trimming removed 2 bases from V and 4 bases from J, with 15 bases in between. CDR3 size: 15 residues. Germline V CDR1 and CDR2: MNHEY, SVGAGI.